This TCR beta chain was sequenced for a study of T-cell reconstitution after alpha-beta-depleted transplantation in children. Molecular barcoding with unique molecular identifiers was used for the TCRbeta library. Using its own MiXCR run on the PCR reads, TCRdb lists one record per CDR3 protein. The data show 250,000 to 400,000 distinct CDR3 sequences, with approximately 20% seen just once and roughly 9.7% held by the top ten. The CDR3 length is 15 residues. Trimming removed 5 bases from V and 2 bases from J, with 15 bases in between. The germline V gene has CDR1 KGHDR and CDR2 SFDVKD. Points on this clonotype: What it binds is not known.

Study outcomes and limitations: By one year post-transplant, T-cell counts and diversity largely arose from T cells that were newly produced. Expanded graft clones, several hundred of them, were reportedly the source of alpha-beta T cells about two months after transplant.

The chain carries TRBV24-1 and TRBJ2-7, with D uncertain. This specimen was PBMCs, mostly from graft donor cells, taken 180 days after TCRalphabeta/CD19-depleted stem cell transplant. The source is a male patient younger than 18 who had a stem cell transplant for acute lymphoblastic leukemia, so the T cells may come from the graft donor. The CDR3 DNA reads TGTGCCACCAGTGCCCCGGGCGCAGGTACCTACGAGCAGTACTTC. Its protein is CATSAPGAGTYEQYF.